This note documents a single T cell receptor (beta chain) sequence. The target antigen is unknown. V was cut by 3 bases and J by 2 bases, with 11 bases left in between. The CDR3 runs to 14 residues. Germline V lookup: CDR1 SNHLY, CDR2 FYNNEI. The record originates from a study of shared clonotypes between healthy human individuals. Naive CD8 isolation took CD45RO-negative cells positively selected for CCR7 and excluded terminally differentiated effector memory CD45RA+ cells. Repertoires were generated with immunoSEQ multiplex PCR, while TCRdb's copy carries only in-frame clones and drops some. The sample has around 1.9 million clones, around 93% seen once. Findings and limits, study-wide: Tissues were not sampled, only blood, and their repertoires likely differ.

The gene calls are TRBV2 and TRBJ2-7, with a tentative D call TRBD2 (5 bases). Sequencing used naive CD8+ T cells from PBMCs. This TCR came from a man aged 18 to 35 in good health. Some clones in this sample may be carry-over from other donors' samples. The CDR3 reads CASSEEVFAYEQYF. In nucleotides, the CDR3 is TGTGCCAGCAGTGAGGAGGTATTCGCCTACGAGCAGTACTTC.